The T cell receptor (beta chain) under discussion was sequenced for a study of yellow fever vaccine responses in identical twins. Study-wide points: Convergence reportedly seemed to mark part of the twins' vaccine T cell response, with personalization marking the rest.

MiXCR, run by TCRdb on the RT-PCR reads, gives a single entry per CDR3 protein. The table records 7,000 or so distinct CDR3 sequences, more than 70% of them present only once. As for this clonotype: The antigen remains undetermined.

The ends lost 1 base at V and 7 bases at J; junction bases unmatched: 4. Germline CDR1 and CDR2: SQVTM and ANQGSEA. The CDR3 is 14 residues long. This specimen was T cells from blood (PBMCs), unsorted or a sorted subset (not recorded which), taken before or after yellow fever vaccination (not recorded which). The receptor was isolated from a woman aged 18-35 years who received the yellow fever vaccine. The gene calls are TRBV29-1 and TRBJ2-1; 10 positions match TRBD1. The CDR3 sequence is CSVEVGTGVNEQFF. The CDR3 DNA reads as TGCAGCGTTGAAGTTGGGACAGGGGTAAATGAGCAGTTCTTC.